The clone carrying this T cell receptor (beta chain) was counted only a few times. Its specificity is not known. Separate from the approximately 670-subject first cohort, the approximately 120-subject validation cohort was the one that the donors belonged to. These data originate in a study of cytomegalovirus exposure and HLA in healthy donors. Study-level information: The 100 to 150 validation repertoires matched the approximately 700 first-cohort repertoires in platform, a later analysis reported.

The CDR3 consists of 12 residues. In germline, CDR1 is SQVTM, CDR2 ANQGSEA. Trimming shortened V by 3 bases and J by 7 bases, and 12 bases separated the two germline ends. Study-wide results and caveats: The study labeled under 200 TCR beta chains cytomegalovirus-associated. Specificity for CMV antigens was confirmed in vitro for a few of the CMV-associated chains.

Only in-frame clones appear in the TCRdb table, and some are missing; sequencing was by immunoSEQ multiplex PCR. The sample includes 100,000 to 150,000 clones, approximately 88% of them seen just once. The specimen was PBMCs. The sequence was collected from a woman between 18 and 29 years old in good health and CMV-seronegative. The J gene is TRBJ1-2, the V gene TRBV29-1; perhaps TRBD1 as D (5 bases). This CDR3 is CSVDGGALGYTF. CDR3 DNA sequence: TGCAGCGTTGATGGAGGGGCGCTTGGCTACACCTTC.